This TCR beta chain emerged from a study of T cell repertoires in cytomegalovirus infection. Study as a whole: Newly reported HLA-C-restricted and thoroughly characterized HLA-B-restricted CMV epitopes were employed.

Points on this clonotype: The antigen remains undetermined.

In TCRdb, the reads were re-called with MiXCR into one record per CDR3 protein. Among hundreds of thousands of distinct CDR3 sequences listed, roughly 46% were seen once. The study, taken as a whole, reports: Clonotype analysis showed dominance of the ex vivo response by HLA-C-restricted CMV-specific TCR beta clonotypes.

V shed 2 bases and J shed 6 bases, with 11 bases lying between them. Germline V gene lookup returns CDR1 DFQATT and CDR2 SNEGSKA (reference sequence). The CDR3 runs to 12 residues. Sequenced here: cultured PBMCs, sampled from culture after CMV antigen stimulation. The rearrangement links TRBV20-1 to TRBJ2-7; D is unclear. The TCR was taken from a human donor in good health (CMV status not recorded). Some clones in this sample may be carry-over from other donors' samples. CDR3: CSARPPESEQYF. In nucleotides, the CDR3 is TGCAGTGCTAGACCGCCGGAAAGCGAGCAGTACTTC.